Below, 23 T cell receptor beta chains from the same sample are listed, as sequenced in a study of T cell clones after liver transplantation. Repertoires were generated with immunoSEQ multiplex PCR, while TCRdb's copy carries only in-frame clones and drops some. Among fewer than 65,000 clones listed, 86% were seen once. Sequenced here: CD8+ T cells from blood, sampled 12 months after liver transplant. The receptors originated from a human patient who received a liver transplant. T cells may partly derive from the graft donor.

The CDR3 DNA sequence: TGTGCCAGCAGCTTAGTAGGGACCAGTTATGAGCAGTTCTTC. Its protein is CASSLVGTSYEQFF. This chain links TRBV7-6 with TRBJ2-1; D is perhaps TRBD1 or TRBD2 (5 bases each). The V end was cut by 1 base, the J end by 8 bases, with 12 bases between. The CDR3 spans 14 residues. Looked up from germline, CDR1 is SGHVS and CDR2 is FNYEAQ. The full variable domain, in which reference TRBV7-6 and TRBJ2-1 provide the parts outside the CDR3, is GAGVSQSPRYKVTKRGQDVALRCDPISGHVSLYWYRQALGQGPEFLTYFNYEAQQDKSGLPNDRFSAERPEGSISTLTIQRTEQRDSAMYRCASSLVGTSYEQFFGPGTRLTVL.

This rearrangement joins TRBV28 to TRBJ2-7, with TRBD1 identical over 8 bases. The CDR3 totals 14 residues. The V gene's germline CDR1 is MDHEN and CDR2 SYDVKM. The junction had 4 bases not matched to a gene; V was cut back by 6 bases and J by 0 bases. The CDR3: CASRTGVDSYEQYF. The CDR3 DNA reads as TGTGCCAGCAGGACAGGGGTGGACTCCTACGAGCAGTACTTC. Full variable domain (outside the CDR3, taken from reference TRBV28 and TRBJ2-7): DVKVTQSSRYLVKRTGEKVFLECVQDMDHENMFWYRQDPGLGLRLIYFSYDVKMKEKGDIPEGYSVSREKKERFSLILESASTNQTSMYLCASRTGVDSYEQYFGPGTRLTVT.

This chain connects TRBV27 to TRBJ2-1; 8 nucleotides align to TRBD1. The CDR3 is 15 residues long. V lost 8 bases and J lost 8; bases outside the gene matches: 14. Germline CDR1 and CDR2: MNHEY and SMNVEV (reference sequence). The CDR3 sequence is CASGKQGGGWHEQFF. CDR3 nucleotide sequence: TGTGCCAGCGGGAAACAGGGGGGAGGTTGGCATGAGCAGTTCTTC.

The chain couples TRBV6-5 to TRBJ1-5; perhaps TRBD1 as D (5 bases). Trimming stripped 4 bases from V and 2 bases from J, with 12 bases between. Germline loops: CDR1 MNHEY, CDR2 SVGAGI. The CDR3 sequence is 15 residues long. CDR3 amino acids: CASSSGGFGNQPQHF. In DNA form, the CDR3 reads TGTGCCAGCAGTTCGGGGGGTTTTGGCAATCAGCCCCAGCATTTT.

This chain links TRBV27 with TRBJ2-1, with 13 bases that match TRBD2. CDR1 MNHEY and CDR2 SMNVEV come from the germline V gene (reference sequence). Germline trimming cut 2 bases from V and 7 bases from J; bases unmatched to any gene: 2. The CDR3 contains 15 residues. The DNA of the CDR3 is TGTGCCAGCAGTTTAGGGGGACTAGCGGGGAATGAGCAGTTCTTC. It translates to CASSLGGLAGNEQFF.

The CDR3 coding sequence is TGTGCCAGCAGTTACGAGGGGTTTTGGGACACCGGGGAGCTGTTTTTT. Translating it yields CASSYEGFWDTGELFF. The chain combines TRBV6-5 with TRBJ2-2; D is perhaps TRBD1 or TRBD2 (5 bases each). The V and J ends lost 2 bases and 3 bases respectively, with 13 bases between them. Germline CDR1 reads MNHEY; CDR2 reads SVGAGI. The CDR3 is 16 amino acids.

This chain joins TRBV5-6 and TRBJ2-1; weak D call: TRBD2 (6 bases). The length of the CDR3 is 15 residues. V was clipped by 0 bases and J by 9 bases, with 16 bases between them. Germline loops: CDR1 SGHDT, CDR2 YYEEEE. This CDR3 reads CASSLGSGLRGEQFF. CDR3 DNA sequence: TGTGCCAGCAGCTTGGGGTCGGGACTCCGGGGTGAGCAGTTCTTC.

V gene TRBV27 combines with J gene TRBJ2-2, with D maybe TRBD1 (5 bases). The germline gives CDR1 MNHEY, CDR2 SMNVEV (reference sequence). The CDR3 loop spans 14 amino acids. V dropped 3 bases and J dropped 1 base, with 6 bases sitting between them. The CDR3 nucleotides are TGTGCCAGCAGTTTGGGGCAGAACACCGGGGAGCTGTTTTTT. Protein product: CASSLGQNTGELFF.

The rearrangement uses TRBV4-3 and TRBJ1-1; D gene unclear. The CDR3 covers 12 residues. Germline values: CDR1 LGHNA, CDR2 YSLEER. V was shortened by 1 base and J by 3 bases, with 3 bases between the two germline ends. The CDR3 nucleotides are TGCGCCAGCAGCCAAGGGGACACTGAAGCTTTCTTT. This encodes CASSQGDTEAFF.

The genes are TRBV11-2 and TRBJ2-2; D remains unclear. The CDR3 totals 14 residues. The V and J ends lost 1 base and 3 bases respectively, with 6 bases between them. In germline, CDR1 is SGHAT, CDR2 FQNNGV. CDR3 nucleotides: TGTGCCAGCAGCTTAGGACTCGACACCGGGGAGCTGTTTTTT. Protein sequence: CASSLGLDTGELFF.

This chain links TRBV29-1 with TRBJ1-2; 8 bases match TRBD1. J lost 0 bases, V lost 4 bases, and 13 bases had no gene match. The CDR3 contains 17 residues. The germline V gene encodes CDR1 SQVTM and CDR2 ANQGSEA. The CDR3 DNA sequence: TGCAGCGTTGTTGGGGGGGACAGGCACCCTTCTAACTATGGCTACACCTTC. Amino acids: CSVVGGDRHPSNYGYTF.

V and J are TRBV29-1 and TRBJ2-7; D is ambiguous. The germline CDR1 and CDR2 sequences are SQVTM and ANQGSEA. V was trimmed by 1 base and J by 0 bases, leaving 4 bases between them. This CDR3 has 12 residues. Written as DNA, the CDR3 is TGCAGCGTTGAAGGGGACTCCTACGAGCAGTACTTC. Amino acids: CSVEGDSYEQYF.

Note on this clone: A read error may account for a junction end that differs from germline. The chain couples TRBV4-3 to TRBJ1-1, with TRBD1 identical over 7 bases. CDR1 and CDR2 (germline): LGHNA, YSLEER. The CDR3 contains 13 residues. This CDR3 is CASSAGAGGGYIF. The CDR3, as DNA: TGCGCCAGCAGCGCCGGGGCAGGGGGGGGGTACATCTTT.

This clone was detected once. The chain joins TRBV7-3 to TRBJ2-1; D not resolved. Germline V lookup: CDR1 SGHTA, CDR2 FQGTGA. This CDR3 has 14 residues. Trimming removed 2 bases at V and 5 bases at J, with 10 bases between. CDR3 sequence reads: CASSLVVLNNEQFF. The CDR3 nucleotides are TGTGCCAGCAGCTTAGTGGTACTAAACAATGAGCAGTTCTTC.

The chain links TRBV29-1 to TRBJ1-1; TRBD1 matches 7 bases. CDR3 length equals 15 residues. Germline CDR1 and CDR2: SQVTM and ANQGSEA. The junction had 11 bases not matched to a gene; V was cut back by 7 bases and J by 0 bases. The CDR3 DNA is TGCAGCGCCTTACTGACAGGGCGGATGAACACTGAAGCTTTCTTT. Its translation is CSALLTGRMNTEAFF.

V and J are TRBV6-1 and TRBJ2-2; no clear D. V was cut by 1 base and J by 4 bases, with 19 bases left in between. Germline lookup yields CDR1 MNHNS and CDR2 SASEGT. The CDR3 runs to 18 residues. The CDR3 region is CASSEGEDWVLGTGELFF. The CDR3 DNA reads TGTGCCAGCAGTGAAGGGGAAGACTGGGTGTTGGGCACCGGGGAGCTGTTTTTT.

Here the CDR3 reads CASSQDRIGDYGYTF. CDR3 in DNA: TGCGCCAGCAGCCAAGATCGGATCGGGGACTATGGCTACACCTTC. The chain couples TRBV4-3 to TRBJ1-2; no firm D call. The CDR3 contains 15 residues. Trimming pared 0 bases from V and 3 bases from J, leaving 11 bases between. CDR1 and CDR2 from the germline V gene are LGHNA and YSLEER.

J is TRBJ1-1 and V is TRBV28; TRBD1 matches at 8 bases. CDR1 is MDHEN, CDR2 SYDVKM, per germline. The CDR3 has 14 residues. The junction had 5 bases not matched to a gene; V was cut back by 7 bases and J by 1 base. CDR3 bases: TGTGCCAGCATTCTTACAGGGGGGAACACTGAAGCTTTCTTT. It encodes CASILTGGNTEAFF.

The chain is built from TRBV7-6 and TRBJ2-7, with a tentative D call TRBD1 (8 bases). Germline-derived CDR1 and CDR2 are SGHVS and FNYEAQ. The germline V and J ends were trimmed by 1 base and 5 bases, with 12 bases remaining between them. The length of the CDR3 is 14 residues. In DNA, the CDR3 is TGTGCCAGCAGCTTAGAACAGGGGGGGAACGAGCAGTACTTC. It is translated as CASSLEQGGNEQYF.

The CDR3 reads CASSYVPGLERAFF. The DNA for the CDR3 is TGCGCCAGCAGCTACGTCCCGGGCCTCGAAAGGGCTTTCTTT. V usage is TRBV4-1 and J usage is TRBJ1-1; D uncertain. Germline V CDR1 and CDR2: MGHRA, YSYEKL. V lost 5 bases and J lost 11, with 21 bases in between. This CDR3 has 14 amino acids.

The rearrangement links TRBV19 to TRBJ2-7, with no clear D. Trimming pared 5 bases from V and 4 bases from J, leaving 9 bases between. The CDR3 loop spans 12 amino acids. The germline V gene encodes CDR1 LNHDA and CDR2 SQIVND (reference sequence). The CDR3 region has the DNA TGTGCCAGTAGTCCACACCCTTACGAGCAGTACTTC. The encoded protein is CASSPHPYEQYF.

The chain links TRBV18 to TRBJ1-5; 7 positions match TRBD1. Unmatched junction bases numbered 6, after V lost 3 bases and J lost 1 base. The CDR3 spans 16 residues. Per the germline V gene, CDR1 is KGHSH and CDR2 is LQKENI. This chain's CDR3 is CASSPRGGKSNQPQHF. The CDR3 region has the DNA TGTGCCAGCTCACCCAGGGGGGGGAAGAGCAATCAGCCCCAGCATTTT.

The J gene is TRBJ2-7, the V gene TRBV28; weak D call: TRBD2 (6 bases). V gave up 3 bases and J gave up 6 bases, with 12 bases separating them. The length of the CDR3 is 13 residues. Germline V gives CDR1 MDHEN, CDR2 SYDVKM. The CDR3 protein is CASSLGLRGEQYF. In DNA form, the CDR3 reads TGTGCCAGCAGTTTGGGACTGAGAGGCGAGCAGTACTTC. Supplemented by reference TRBV28 and TRBJ2-7, the full variable domain reads DVKVTQSSRYLVKRTGEKVFLECVQDMDHENMFWYRQDPGLGLRLIYFSYDVKMKEKGDIPEGYSVSREKKERFSLILESASTNQTSMYLCASSLGLRGEQYFGPGTRLTVT.